This TCR beta chain was captured by sequencing in a study of CXCR3-negative and CXCR3-positive naive CD8 T cells. This CDR3 spans 14 amino acids. The TRB libraries of cDNA were built by UMI-labeled 5' RACE. TCRdb re-called the 5' RACE reads; every CDR3 protein appears as one record, without DNA. The table gives 45,000 to 65,000 distinct CDR3 sequences; the top ten clones make up under 25% of it. The specimen was memory CD8+ T cells from blood. This clonotype was obtained from a human donor in good health. Some clones in this sample may be carry-over from other donors' samples. This sequence joins TRBV12-3 or TRBV12-4 and TRBJ1-2; TCRdb's D call of TRBD1 is untestable without DNA. The CDR3 protein is CASRTDRGSYGYTF.